The 32 T cell receptor beta chains below were found in one sample sequenced in a study of control samples from healthy donors and cancer patients. The table came from immunoSEQ multiplex PCR; TCRdb's copy has only in-frame clones and leaves some out. The sample yields about 60,000 clones, over 75% seen once. Sequencing was carried out using blood. Receptor source: a man aged 40-49 years in good health.

This chain uses TRBV19 with TRBJ1-6, with no clear D. V lost 1 base to trimming and J lost 10 bases, with 11 bases between them. This CDR3 is 14 amino acids long. Germline V gene data show CDR1 as LNHDA and CDR2 as SQIVND (reference sequence). For the CDR3, the DNA is TGTGCCAGTAGTATAGGTTGGGCCGAATCACCCCTCCACTTT. Encoded protein: CASSIGWAESPLHF.

V usage is TRBV6-2 or TRBV6-3 and J usage is TRBJ1-2, with D uncertain. The CDR3 spans 12 residues. Trimming pared 2 bases from V and 4 bases from J, leaving 5 bases between. Per the germline V gene, CDR1 is MNHEY and CDR2 is SVGEGT. This CDR3 is CASSYGLYGYTF. CDR3 DNA: TGTGCCAGCAGTTACGGGCTCTATGGCTACACCTTC.

In nucleotides, the CDR3 is TGCAGCGTTGCCGGCACTGAAGCTTTCTTT. This encodes CSVAGTEAFF. V is TRBV29-1 and J is TRBJ1-1; D gene uncertain. The germline V and J ends were trimmed by 4 bases and 4 bases, with 4 bases remaining between them. Germline CDR1 and CDR2: SQVTM and ANQGSEA. This CDR3 is built from 10 residues.

This clone was counted between two and nine times. The CDR3 coding sequence is TGCAGCGTTGATAAGACCGGGGGTGGCACCGGGGAGCTGTTTTTT. Its protein product is CSVDKTGGGTGELFF. The V gene is TRBV29-1, the J gene TRBJ2-2, with D possibly TRBD2 on 6 matching bases. CDR3 size: 15 residues. Germline loops: CDR1 SQVTM, CDR2 ANQGSEA. V shed 3 bases and J shed 4 bases, with 15 bases lying between them.

The chain couples TRBV21-1 to TRBJ2-5; the D call of TRBD2 is as the table states it, not checked on the DNA. TRBV21-1 counts as a pseudogene. The CDR3 length is 13 residues. CDR3 region: CASGLGGQETQYF. The DNA for the CDR3 is TGTGCCAGCGGATTGGGGGGGCAAGAGACCCAGTACTTC.

The chain joins TRBV5-6 to TRBJ2-1; 12 bases fit TRBD2. V shed 4 bases and J 7 bases; nucleotides not matched to a gene: 6. Germline CDR1 is SGHDT and CDR2 is YYEEEE. The CDR3 has 15 residues. CDR3 in DNA: TGTGCCAGCAGCCTAGCGGGAGGGAGTCTGAATGAGCAGTTCTTC. It translates to CASSLAGGSLNEQFF. Drawing the rest from reference TRBV5-6 and TRBJ2-1, the complete variable domain is DAGVTQSPTHLIKTRGQQVTLRCSPKSGHDTVSWYQQALGQGPQFIFQYYEEEERQRGNFPDRFSGHQFPNYSSELNVNALLLGDSALYLCASSLAGGSLNEQFFGPGTRLTVL.

The gene calls are TRBV6-6 and TRBJ1-2, with a possible D match to TRBD1 (6 bases). V lost 3 bases and J 8 bases, leaving 13 bases between the germline ends. Germline lookup yields CDR1 MNHNY and CDR2 SVGAGI (reference sequence). This CDR3 contains 13 residues. As DNA, the CDR3 is TGTGCCAGCAGTTATACAGGGCTACAGGGCTACACCTTC. Protein: CASSYTGLQGYTF.

The chain carries TRBV6-2 or TRBV6-3 and TRBJ2-7; D not certain. V gave up 0 bases and J gave up 5 bases, with 8 bases separating them. The germline gives CDR1 MNHEY, CDR2 SVGEGT. This CDR3 contains 13 residues. CDR3 amino acids: CASSYSELDEQYF. The CDR3 DNA is TGTGCCAGCAGTTACTCGGAGCTCGACGAGCAGTACTTC.

This clone showed up just once. The chain is built from TRBV7-3 and TRBJ2-7, with TRBD1 identical over 9 bases. V gave up 2 bases and J gave up 5 bases; unmatched junction bases: 4. The CDR3 runs to 14 residues. CDR1 and CDR2 (germline): SGHTA, FQGTGA. CDR3 residues: CASSLRQGGHEQYF. The CDR3 DNA reads as TGTGCCAGCAGCTTACGACAGGGGGGCCACGAGCAGTACTTC. The full variable domain, completed using reference TRBV7-3 and TRBJ2-7, is GAGVSQTPSNKVTEKGKYVELRCDPISGHTALYWYRQSLGQGPEFLIYFQGTGAADDSGLPNDRFFAVRPEGSVSTLKIQRTERGDSAVYLCASSLRQGGHEQYFGPGTRLTVT.

V and J are TRBV27 and TRBJ1-2, with 7 bases lining up with TRBD1. The CDR3 is made up of 17 amino acids. The trim removed 5 bases at V and 3 bases at J, leaving 15 bases unmatched. CDR1 MNHEY and CDR2 SMNVEV come from the germline V gene (reference sequence). Here the CDR3 reads CASSPNPDRVYYYGYTF. For the CDR3, the DNA is TGTGCCAGCAGTCCCAACCCCGACAGGGTGTATTACTATGGCTACACCTTC.

This sequence joins TRBV10-3 and TRBJ1-2, with D tentatively TRBD1 (6 bases). With 6 bases removed from V and 7 bases from J, the gap between germline ends came to 15 bases. Germline CDR1 is ENHRY and CDR2 is SYGVKD. The CDR3 loop spans 13 amino acids. CDR3 DNA sequence: TGTGCCATCAGAGACCTACAGGGATTTGGCTACACCTTC. Translation gives CAIRDLQGFGYTF.

The chain links TRBV19 to TRBJ2-1, with 8 nucleotides matching TRBD1. The CDR3 is 19 amino acids. The V gene's germline CDR1 is LNHDA and CDR2 SQIVND (reference sequence). The J segment lost 1 base and the V segment lost 5 bases, leaving 16 bases of the junction unmatched. CDR3 sequence (DNA): TGTGCCAGTAGTCCCGACAGGGGAACGTGGGGTACGTCCTACAATGAGCAGTTCTTC. Protein: CASSPDRGTWGTSYNEQFF.

This clone was seen only once. This chain connects TRBV27 to TRBJ2-7; possibly TRBD1 or TRBD2 for D (7 bases each). Germline CDR1 is MNHEY and CDR2 is SMNVEV (reference sequence). V was shortened by 5 bases and J by 6 bases, with 17 bases between the two germline ends. The CDR3 is made up of 14 amino acids. The CDR3, as DNA: TGTGCCAGCAGTGAGAGGCAGGGGGGGCTCGAGCAGTACTTC. This sequence encodes CASSERQGGLEQYF.

This clone came up once. The chain couples TRBV27 to TRBJ1-5, with D possibly matching TRBD1 (5 bases). CDR1 is MNHEY and CDR2 is SMNVEV in the germline V gene (reference sequence). V gave up 5 bases and J gave up 6 bases, with 20 bases separating them. This CDR3 region has 16 residues. CDR3 sequence reads: CASSPLTVAGTQPQHF. The CDR3 DNA reads TGTGCCAGCAGTCCACTGACTGTGGCAGGGACTCAGCCCCAGCATTTT.

The V gene is TRBV7-3, the J gene TRBJ2-7; D possibly matches TRBD1 or TRBD2 (5 bases each). Trimming removed 3 bases at V and 6 bases at J, with 12 bases between. The CDR3 contains 13 residues. Germline V CDR1 and CDR2: SGHTA, FQGTGA. This CDR3 is CASSFGTSREQYF. CDR3 DNA sequence: TGTGCCAGCAGCTTTGGGACCTCTCGCGAGCAGTACTTC.

This chain connects TRBV2 to TRBJ1-4, with D possibly being TRBD1 (5 bases). The CDR3 is 14 residues long. Germline V gene lookup returns CDR1 SNHLY and CDR2 FYNNEI. V lost 6 bases and J 0 bases, leaving 8 bases between the germline ends. This CDR3 is CASRTGPTNEKLFF. In DNA form, the CDR3 reads TGTGCCAGCAGGACGGGGCCAACTAATGAAAAACTGTTTTTT.

The V call is TRBV27, the J call TRBJ1-5, with 9 positions matching TRBD1. This CDR3 region has 16 residues. In germline, CDR1 is MNHEY, CDR2 SMNVEV (reference sequence). V shed 1 base and J 6 bases; nucleotides not matched to a gene: 7. CDR3 sequence reads: CASSLWGQGGGQPQHF. CDR3 sequence (DNA): TGTGCCAGCAGTTTATGGGGACAGGGTGGGGGTCAGCCCCAGCATTTT.

The CDR3 sequence is CASSFGTSANNSPLHF. In nucleotides, the CDR3 is TGTGCCAGCAGTTTCGGGACTTCGGCGAATAATTCACCCCTCCACTTT. The chain is built from TRBV28 and TRBJ1-6; a weak D match, TRBD1 (5 bases). The V gene lost 3 bases and the J gene lost 5 bases, with 14 bases spanning the gap. The V gene's germline CDR1 is MDHEN and CDR2 SYDVKM. The length of the CDR3 is 16 residues.

The CDR3, as DNA: TGTGCCAGCAGCCCACGGAAGGCGGGGGGGCAGGAGACCCAGTACTTC. Translation: CASSPRKAGGQETQYF. This sequence joins TRBV7-7 and TRBJ2-5, with 9 bases identical to TRBD2. After removal of 5 bases from V and 5 bases from J, the junction contained 12 bases not matched to a gene. Germline CDR1 is SSHAT and CDR2 is FNYEAQ (reference sequence). The CDR3 sequence is 16 residues long.

The chain joins TRBV28 to TRBJ1-5, with D perhaps TRBD1 (6 bases). V lost 3 bases to trimming and J lost 6 bases, with 15 bases between them. CDR3 length equals 15 residues. CDR1 is MDHEN and CDR2 is SYDVKM in the germline V gene. The CDR3 bases are TGTGCCAGCAGTTTGATGGGGGCTGTGGTTCAGCCCCAGCATTTT. This codes for CASSLMGAVVQPQHF.

V is TRBV27 and J is TRBJ2-1, with 9 positions matching TRBD1. Germline values: CDR1 MNHEY, CDR2 SMNVEV (reference sequence). This CDR3 is built from 15 residues. Losses at the gene ends were 2 bases for V and 4 bases for J; bases not matched to a gene: 3. The CDR3 here is CASSLVGQGYNEQFF. CDR3 nucleotide sequence: TGTGCCAGCAGTTTAGTGGGACAGGGATACAATGAGCAGTTCTTC.

A single count supports this clone. The chain couples TRBV9 to TRBJ2-5; 10 nucleotides align to TRBD2. The CDR3 is 16 amino acids. Per the germline V gene, CDR1 is SGDLS and CDR2 is YYNGEE. V lost 0 bases and J lost 5; bases outside the gene matches: 7. The CDR3 region is CASSVGASGSWETQYF. The DNA of the CDR3 is TGTGCCAGCAGCGTAGGGGCTAGCGGGAGTTGGGAGACCCAGTACTTC. Full variable domain (outside the CDR3, taken from reference TRBV9 and TRBJ2-5): DSGVTQTPKHLITATGQRVTLRCSPRSGDLSVYWYQQSLDQGLQFLIQYYNGEERAKGNILERFSAQQFPDLHSELNLSSLELGDSALYFCASSVGASGSWETQYFGPGTRLLVL.

The chain joins TRBV7-9 to TRBJ2-3; D remains ambiguous. Per germline, CDR1 SEHNR and CDR2 FQNEAQ (reference sequence). The CDR3 runs 14 residues. V lost 5 bases, J lost 2 bases, and 11 bases lay in between. CDR3 residues: CASSPPVTTDTQYF. The CDR3 region has the DNA TGTGCCAGCAGCCCCCCGGTGACCACAGATACGCAGTATTTT.

This clone was picked up a small number of times. The rearrangement joins TRBV29-1 to TRBJ1-6; D not certain. Germline V gene lookup returns CDR1 SQVTM and CDR2 ANQGSEA. V was pared by 5 bases and J by 7 bases, with 12 bases between. There are 13 residues in the CDR3. The DNA of the CDR3 is TGCAGCGTTCGCGCAGGTAGCAATTCACCCCTCCACTTT. Residues: CSVRAGSNSPLHF.

The chain combines TRBV9 with TRBJ1-2; 8 nucleotides line up with TRBD1. Trimming cost V 4 bases and J 6 bases; bases outside gene matches: 8. The CDR3 spans 14 residues. The germline CDR1 and CDR2 sequences are SGDLS and YYNGEE. In DNA form, the CDR3 reads TGTGCCAGCAGCCCGACAGGGGATGGTAATGGCTACACCTTC. Its translation is CASSPTGDGNGYTF.

CDR3 bases: TGTGCCAGCAGCTTAGACGGTGGAGGGGAGCAGTTCTTC. Translation gives CASSLDGGGEQFF. The chain couples TRBV7-2 to TRBJ2-1; possibly TRBD2 for D (6 bases). This CDR3 contains 13 residues. Between the trimmed V and J ends, which lost 1 base and 10 bases, there was a span of 11 bases. Germline CDR1 SGHTA, CDR2 FQGNSA.

Points on this clone: A junction boundary mismatches the germline segment, possibly from a read error. The CDR3 sequence is CASSVVSSVTDAFF. CDR3 bases: TGTGCCAGCAGCGTAGTCTCGTCAGTCACTGACGCTTTCTTT. The chain links TRBV9 to TRBJ1-1; D unresolved. Germline CDR1 SGDLS, CDR2 YYNGEE. The CDR3 loop spans 14 amino acids.

The rearrangement uses TRBV14 and TRBJ1-1; D is uncertain. This CDR3 region has 12 residues. The V gene lost 1 base and the J gene lost 10 bases, with 10 bases spanning the gap. Germline assignment: CDR1 SGHDN and CDR2 FVKESK. CDR3 DNA sequence: TGTGCCAGCAGCCAAGCTAACCGGATAGCTTTCTTT. Translation: CASSQANRIAFF. The variable domain in full, completed from reference TRBV14 and TRBJ1-1, reads EAGVTQFPSHSVIEKGQTVTLRCDPISGHDNLYWYRRVMGKEIKFLLHFVKESKQDESGMPNNRFLAERTGGTYSTLKVQPAELEDSGVYFCASSQANRIAFFGQGTRLTVV.

The CDR3 protein is CAISESGSRQPQHF. CDR3 sequence (DNA): TGTGCCATCAGTGAATCAGGGTCGCGCCAGCCCCAGCATTTT. The chain combines TRBV10-3 with TRBJ1-5; tentative D call: TRBD1 (5 bases). CDR1 and CDR2 from the germline V gene are ENHRY and SYGVKD. The CDR3 runs to 14 residues. The V end was cut by 3 bases, the J end by 7 bases, with 13 bases between.

The V and J genes are TRBV5-1 and TRBJ2-3; a possible D gene is TRBD1 (6 bases). CDR1 SGHRS and CDR2 YFSETQ come from the germline V gene. The CDR3 contains 16 residues. The V end lost 0 bases, the J end lost 1 base, and 12 bases lay between the germline ends. This CDR3 is CASSLGGDIGTDTQYF. The DNA for the CDR3 is TGCGCCAGCAGCTTGGGTGGGGACATAGGCACAGATACGCAGTATTTT.

The V and J genes are TRBV10-3 and TRBJ2-1; 12 positions match TRBD2. Per the germline V gene, CDR1 is ENHRY and CDR2 is SYGVKD. Trimming took 6 bases from V and 8 from J; bases not matched to a gene: 5. This CDR3 spans 14 amino acids. CDR3 protein: CAISPSGRGDEQFF. In DNA form, the CDR3 reads TGTGCCATCAGCCCTAGCGGGAGGGGCGATGAGCAGTTCTTC.

The rearrangement joins TRBV13 to TRBJ2-3; 12 bases are shared with TRBD2. There are 16 residues in the CDR3. CDR1 and CDR2 (germline): PRHDT, FYEKMQ (reference sequence). The ends lost 5 bases at V and 2 bases at J; junction bases unmatched: 5. In DNA, the CDR3 is TGTGCCAGCAGCCCCCGGACTAGCGGGAACACAGATACGCAGTATTTT. Protein sequence: CASSPRTSGNTDTQYF. Using reference TRBV13 and TRBJ2-3 for the parts outside the CDR3, the full variable domain is AAGVIQSPRHLIKEKRETATLKCYPIPRHDTVYWYQQGPGQDPQFLISFYEKMQSDKGSIPDRFSAQQFSDYHSELNMSSLELGDSALYFCASSPRTSGNTDTQYFGPGTRLTVL.